This TCR beta chain emerged from a study of cytomegalovirus exposure and HLA in healthy donors. The wider study: Sequencing of about 179 million T cells in an earlier analysis found 95 million to 120 million unique TCR beta sequences. Study-level findings and limits: Reported performance of the classifier showed diagnosis of cytomegalovirus status with high specificity and sensitivity.

Of note for this clone: Its antigen is currently unknown.

Both 60 Vbeta primers and 13 Jbeta primers went into the PCR. Assay used: immunoSEQ multiplex PCR; TCRdb lists only in-frame clones, some missing. The table records about 200,000 clones, over 75% of them present only once. Germline lookup yields CDR1 SEHNR and CDR2 FQNEAQ (reference sequence). The CDR3 runs to 13 residues. Trimming took 2 bases from V and 3 from J, leaving 7 bases between them. The source of this sequence is a boy aged 2-9 years in good health and CMV-seronegative. The V and J genes are TRBV7-9 and TRBJ1-1; D is undetermined. Input material: PBMCs. CDR3 sequence: CASSLFGDTEAFF. In nucleotides, the CDR3 is TGTGCCAGCAGCTTATTCGGGGACACTGAAGCTTTCTTT.